This T cell receptor beta chain derives from a study of shared clonotypes between healthy human individuals (dated by TCRdb to 2020 to 2021). For the wider study: A couple of women and a few men aged 18 to 49 years were included in the cohort. Libraries were prepared and TCR repertoires were sequenced by different laboratories using diverse techniques, in order to increase sequencing depth and limit assay-specific biases. Blood TCR repertoires of roughly 5 healthy adults were deeply sequenced to estimate repertoire size and the extent of clonotype sharing between individuals. Leukapheresis yielded between about 0.9 and 9 billion PBMCs per donor.

This clone was seen a handful of times. No cognate antigen has been identified for it. The input lacks base qualities; no much larger clone sits a single base away. Beyond this particular receptor, the publication reports: Based on pairwise subsampling, the degree of clonotype sharing among donors was expected to be affected by sequencing depth. Because the study included a small number of donors, the genetic and exposure-history diversity represented was limited. Sampling was limited to blood, and TCR repertoires in tissue likely differ from TCR repertoires in blood.

Healthy HIV-negative adults with no recently reported acute infections or vaccinations were included as donors. Every donor was a Caucasian adult residing in Nashville, Tennessee, USA. For unsorted samples, 96 million or so PBMCs were counted, and genomic DNA was extracted using the QIAamp DNA Blood Mini kit. Blood was obtained by leukapheresis, after which PBMCs were separated by Ficoll-Histopaque density gradient centrifugation and cryopreserved in liquid nitrogen vapor phase. Using the deep immunoSEQ assay, TCR CDR3 regions were amplified from genomic DNA by multiplex PCR. For each cell subset, the extracted genomic DNA was distributed evenly across all wells of several immunoSEQ 96-well plates, and each plate served as one replicate. For unsorted PBMC, around 330 ng genomic DNA, equal to approximately 30,000 T cell genomes, was loaded into each replicate PCR. Unsorted PBMC genomic DNA was sequenced across ten immunoSEQ deep assay plates. Purified libraries were quantified with a Qubit 3.0 fluorometer, sized on a Bioanalyzer 2100, and re-quantified with the KAPA Library Quantification kit. Every immunoSEQ 96-well plate was sequenced on a separate single-read 150-cycle Illumina NextSeq 550 flow cell. The paper's processing steps were these. Because the immunoSEQ output held only junctional sequences and lacked quality scores, the filtering could not match the filtering applied to full-length reads. Sequences were annotated with PyIR, a Python wrapper for IgBLAST v1.9, and V/J genes and CDR3 were assigned using IMGT germline references. Reads were removed for weak V/J assignments (E-value above 1e-6), missing CDR3, stop codons, out-of-frame junctions, or ambiguous translated residues. V3J clonotypes were defined by identical inferred V gene, J gene, and CDR3 amino acid sequence. Percentage overlap between repertoires was computed as shared unique clonotypes divided by the size of the smaller repertoire. Repertoire richness was assessed with RTK rarefaction, the Chao1 estimator, and Recon v2.1 estimates of unobserved clonotypes. This is the immuneACCESS table as TCRdb keeps it, with only in-frame sequences that have V and J called. A part of the clones is gone; compared with another copy, unresolved V genes explain less than half, and the rest is unexplained. V, J and clone size reflect that table, while D and trimming were determined from the DNA. The sample data list hundreds of thousands of clones, and around three quarters of these were observed just once. Around 11% of the sample is in the top ten clones.

Sequences were obtained from PBMCs. The sequence came from a woman between 40 and 50 years old in good health. Some clones in this sample may be carry-over from other donors' samples.

The CDR3 protein: CASSQGETSGRTDTQYF. The DNA reads as follows: TGCGCCAGCAGCCAAGGAGAGACTAGCGGGAGGACAGATACGCAGTATTTT. The chain is encoded by TRBV5-1 joined to TRBJ2-3, with 13 middle bases fitting TRBD2. Reading from cysteine to phenylalanine, the CDR3 counts 17 amino acids. Here the CDR3 DNA is all that survives: 51 bases in frame from base 1. Compared with germline, V lacks 4 bases and J lacks 3 bases; bases without a gene match: 8. CDR1 and CDR2 are read off the germline V gene as SGHRS and YFSETQ.